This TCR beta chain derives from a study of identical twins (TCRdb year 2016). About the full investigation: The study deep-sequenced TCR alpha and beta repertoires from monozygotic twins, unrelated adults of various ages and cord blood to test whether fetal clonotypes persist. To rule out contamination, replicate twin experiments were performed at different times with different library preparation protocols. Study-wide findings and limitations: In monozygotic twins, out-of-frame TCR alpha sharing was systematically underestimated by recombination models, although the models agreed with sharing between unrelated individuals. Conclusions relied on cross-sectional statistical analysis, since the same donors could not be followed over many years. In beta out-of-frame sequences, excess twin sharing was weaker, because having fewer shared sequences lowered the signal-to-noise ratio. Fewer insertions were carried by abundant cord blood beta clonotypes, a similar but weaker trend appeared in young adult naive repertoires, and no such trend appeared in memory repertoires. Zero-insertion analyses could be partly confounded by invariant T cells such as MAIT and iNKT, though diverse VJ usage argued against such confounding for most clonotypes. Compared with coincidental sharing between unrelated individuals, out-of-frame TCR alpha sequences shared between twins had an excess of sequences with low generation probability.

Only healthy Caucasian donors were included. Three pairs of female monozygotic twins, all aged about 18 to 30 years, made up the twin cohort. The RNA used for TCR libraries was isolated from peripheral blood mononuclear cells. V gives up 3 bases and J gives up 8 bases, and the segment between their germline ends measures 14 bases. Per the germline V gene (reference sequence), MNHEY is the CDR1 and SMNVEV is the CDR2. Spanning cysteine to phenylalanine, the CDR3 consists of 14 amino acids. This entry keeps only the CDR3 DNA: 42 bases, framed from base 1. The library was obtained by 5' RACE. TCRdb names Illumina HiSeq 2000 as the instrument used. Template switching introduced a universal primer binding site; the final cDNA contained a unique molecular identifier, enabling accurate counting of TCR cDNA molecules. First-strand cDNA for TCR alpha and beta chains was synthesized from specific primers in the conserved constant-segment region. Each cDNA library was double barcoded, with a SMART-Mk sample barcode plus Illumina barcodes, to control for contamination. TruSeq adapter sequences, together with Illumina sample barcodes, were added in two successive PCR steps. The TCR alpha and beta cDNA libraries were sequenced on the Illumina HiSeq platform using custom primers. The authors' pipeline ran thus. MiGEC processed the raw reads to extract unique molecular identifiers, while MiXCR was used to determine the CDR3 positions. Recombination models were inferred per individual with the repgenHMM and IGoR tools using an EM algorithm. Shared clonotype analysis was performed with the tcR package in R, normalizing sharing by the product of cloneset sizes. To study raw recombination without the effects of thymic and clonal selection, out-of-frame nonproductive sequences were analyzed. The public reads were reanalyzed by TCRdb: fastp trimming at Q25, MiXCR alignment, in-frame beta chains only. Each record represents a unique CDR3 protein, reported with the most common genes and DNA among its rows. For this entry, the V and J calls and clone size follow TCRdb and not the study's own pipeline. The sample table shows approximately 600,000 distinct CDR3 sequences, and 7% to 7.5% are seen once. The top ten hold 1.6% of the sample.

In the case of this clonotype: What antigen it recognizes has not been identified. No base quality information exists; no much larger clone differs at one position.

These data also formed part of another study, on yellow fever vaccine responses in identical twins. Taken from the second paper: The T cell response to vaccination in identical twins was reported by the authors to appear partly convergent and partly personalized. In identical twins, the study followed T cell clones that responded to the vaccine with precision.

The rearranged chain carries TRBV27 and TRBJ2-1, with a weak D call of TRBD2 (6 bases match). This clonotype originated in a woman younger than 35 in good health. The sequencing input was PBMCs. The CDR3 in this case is CASSLEGIADEQFF. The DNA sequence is TGTGCCAGCAGTTTGGAGGGAATTGCGGATGAGCAGTTCTTC.